Described below is a single T cell receptor beta chain sequence and its context. The germline V gene encodes CDR1 MGHRA and CDR2 YSYEKL. The V and J ends lost 2 bases and 6 bases, in that order; junction bases with no gene match: 6. CDR3 length: 15 residues. This sample is part of a study of cytomegalovirus exposure and HLA in healthy donors. The study ran its PCR with 60 Vbeta and 13 Jbeta primers. Produced via immunoSEQ multiplex PCR; TCRdb's table is partial and in-frame only. The sample gives 150,000 to 200,000 clones, roughly 80% of which show up once; around 3.5% is in the top ten. The sequenced sample consisted of PBMCs. This chain joins TRBV4-1 and TRBJ1-2, with 10 positions matching TRBD1. The sequence was collected from a man aged 40-55 years in good health and CMV-seropositive. This CDR3 reads CASSQTPGQGNGYTF. The CDR3 DNA reads as TGCGCCAGCAGCCAAACACCGGGACAGGGGAATGGCTACACCTTC.